Listed here are 19 T cell receptor beta chains from one sample, sequenced in a study of blood T cell repertoires in COVID-19. Libraries were prepared by immunoSEQ multiplex PCR; TCRdb keeps only in-frame clonotypes and omits some of them. The table has some 400,000 clones, 75% to 90% seen once. The sequenced material came from PBMCs or T cells enriched from blood (not recorded which). The source of these receptors is a man younger than 40 who had recovered from COVID-19.

This rearrangement joins TRBV11-2 to TRBJ2-2, with D possibly being TRBD1 (6 bases). CDR1 SGHAT and CDR2 FQNNGV come from the germline V gene. Trimming removed 3 bases from V and 1 base from J, with 6 bases in between. This CDR3 is built from 14 residues. CDR3 bases: TGTGCCAGCAGCTTGACAGGGAACACCGGGGAGCTGTTTTTT. It yields the protein CASSLTGNTGELFF.

The chain links TRBV9 to TRBJ1-3; D is unclear. The CDR3 contains 16 residues. Germline CDR1 reads SGDLS; CDR2 reads YYNGEE. Trimming took 3 bases from V and 1 from J, leaving 14 bases between them. The CDR3 spells CASSAAKKESGNTIYF. The CDR3 DNA reads TGTGCCAGCAGCGCCGCCAAGAAGGAGTCTGGAAACACCATATATTTT.

CDR3 DNA: TGTGCCAGCAGCTGGGGAGGTTATAAAGGCAATGAGCAGTTCTTC. Its protein is CASSWGGYKGNEQFF. The chain has TRBV13 and TRBJ2-1; TRBD2 might be the D (6 bases). Germline values: CDR1 PRHDT, CDR2 FYEKMQ (reference sequence). V lost 4 bases and J 6 bases, leaving 16 bases between the germline ends. The CDR3 loop spans 15 amino acids.

The chain links TRBV28 to TRBJ2-1; the match to TRBD2 covers 8 bases. This CDR3 comprises 13 residues. Germline-derived CDR1 and CDR2 are MDHEN and SYDVKM. The V and J ends lost 7 bases and 7 bases, in that order; junction bases with no gene match: 6. CDR3 in DNA: TGTGCCAGCACCGAAGCGGGGGAGAATGAGCAGTTCTTC. Translating it yields CASTEAGENEQFF.

The chain joins TRBV6-5 to TRBJ1-5, with D possibly matching TRBD1 (5 bases). The germline gives CDR1 MNHEY, CDR2 SVGAGI. This CDR3 is 14 amino acids long. The V end was cut by 1 base, the J end by 7 bases, with 11 bases between. DNA of the CDR3: TGTGCCAGCAGTTACTACCCGGGGGGGCAGCCCCAGCATTTT. The encoded protein is CASSYYPGGQPQHF.

Notes on this clone: One junction end does not reproduce the germline sequence, and a read error may be involved. The J gene is TRBJ1-4, the V gene TRBV5-5; perhaps TRBD1 as D (5 bases). Per germline, CDR1 SGHKS and CDR2 YYEKEE (reference sequence). This CDR3 has 15 amino acids. CDR3 loop: CASNLLGGTNEKLFF. The CDR3 bases are TGTGCCAGCAACTTGCTCGGGGGTACTAATGAAAAACTGTTTTTT.

The chain couples TRBV28 to TRBJ1-5; 8 bases agree with TRBD1. V lost 5 bases, J lost 6 bases, and 9 bases stayed unmatched. Germline-derived CDR1 and CDR2 are MDHEN and SYDVKM. The CDR3 is 15 residues long. CDR3: CASSKAAGGGQPQHF. Here the CDR3 DNA reads TGTGCCAGCAGTAAAGCGGCAGGGGGCGGTCAGCCCCAGCATTTT.

This rearrangement joins TRBV16 to TRBJ2-7; TRBD1 aligns across 8 bases. The J segment lost 7 bases and the V segment lost 0 bases, leaving 8 bases of the junction unmatched. The CDR3 sequence is 15 residues long. Germline CDR1 reads KGHSY; CDR2 reads FQNENV. The CDR3 DNA is TGTGCCAGCAGCCAATCCCTCCAGGGGGCCGCGGAGCAGTACTTC. It translates to CASSQSLQGAAEQYF.

The chain employs TRBV28 and TRBJ1-1; D remains ambiguous. Trimming removed 3 bases from V and 7 bases from J, with 9 bases in between. Germline assignment: CDR1 MDHEN and CDR2 SYDVKM. The CDR3 runs to 12 residues. CDR3 region: CASSLREIEAFF. CDR3 nucleotides: TGTGCCAGCAGTTTGAGGGAGATTGAAGCTTTCTTT.

The gene calls are TRBV5-4 and TRBJ2-1; perhaps TRBD1 as D (5 bases). Germline V lookup: CDR1 SGHNT, CDR2 YYREEE (reference sequence). The CDR3 is 14 residues long. Trimming cost V 4 bases and J 2 bases, with 10 bases left between them. CDR3 residues: CASSRAGTYNEQFF. The CDR3 nucleotides are TGTGCCAGCAGCCGAGCAGGGACCTACAATGAGCAGTTCTTC. The variable domain in full, completed from reference TRBV5-4 and TRBJ2-1, reads ETGVTQSPTHLIKTRGQQVTLRCSSQSGHNTVSWYQQALGQGPQFIFQYYREEENGRGNFPPRFSGLQFPNYSSELNVNALELDDSALYLCASSRAGTYNEQFFGPGTRLTVL.

This clone occurred once. V and J are TRBV30 and TRBJ2-7; TRBD1 matches at 7 bases. V was clipped by 3 bases and J by 2 bases; unmatched bases: 4. Germline loops: CDR1 GTSNPN, CDR2 SVGIG (reference sequence). This CDR3 is 13 amino acids long. CDR3 loop: CAWRPGQTYEQYF. CDR3 in DNA: TGTGCCTGGAGACCGGGACAGACCTACGAGCAGTACTTC.

V is TRBV28 and J is TRBJ2-7, with TRBD2 identical over 14 bases. CDR1 is MDHEN and CDR2 is SYDVKM in the germline V gene. The J segment lost 1 base and the V segment lost 7 bases, leaving 6 bases of the junction unmatched. CDR3 length: 16 amino acids. The CDR3 nucleotides are TGTGCCAGCATCCAGACTAGCGGGAGGGGATCCTACGAGCAGTACTTC. As protein: CASIQTSGRGSYEQYF.

This chain links TRBV4-1 with TRBJ2-1; 7 bases align to TRBD2. The CDR3 totals 16 residues. The V gene's germline CDR1 is MGHRA and CDR2 YSYEKL. Trimming at V came to 4 bases and at J to 5 bases, leaving 11 bases not matched to a gene. The CDR3 region is CASSRTRLAENNEQFF. CDR3 DNA: TGCGCCAGCAGCCGCACTCGGCTAGCGGAGAACAATGAGCAGTTCTTC.

The J gene is TRBJ2-3, the V gene TRBV19; the D gene is possibly TRBD2 (5 bases). V lost 3 bases to trimming and J lost 2 bases, with 15 bases between them. The CDR3 has 16 amino acids. Germline values: CDR1 LNHDA, CDR2 SQIVND (reference sequence). As DNA, the CDR3 is TGTGCCAGTAGTATTGGCACCAGAGGGAACACAGATACGCAGTATTTT. It is translated as CASSIGTRGNTDTQYF.

This clone was observed a few times. This chain uses TRBV5-5 with TRBJ2-7, with 7 bases fitting TRBD1. Trimming cost V 4 bases and J 1 base; bases outside gene matches: 8. The CDR3 is made up of 15 amino acids. CDR1 and CDR2 (germline): SGHKS, YYEKEE (reference sequence). This CDR3 is CASSQTGTASYEQYF. CDR3 DNA: TGTGCCAGCAGCCAAACCGGGACAGCTTCCTACGAGCAGTACTTC.

This chain joins TRBV7-3 and TRBJ2-3; D possibly corresponds to TRBD2 (6 bases). CDR1 and CDR2 (germline): SGHTA, FQGTGA. V shed 3 bases and J shed 2 bases, with 9 bases lying between them. The CDR3 has 14 residues. The CDR3 loop is CASSFRGSTDTQYF. The CDR3 DNA follows: TGTGCCAGCAGCTTCCGGGGGTCCACAGATACGCAGTATTTT.

V is TRBV19 and J is TRBJ1-2; a possible D gene is TRBD1 (6 bases). The CDR3 consists of 14 residues. The ends were cut back, 4 bases at V and 4 bases at J, with 13 bases in the middle. Germline V gene lookup returns CDR1 LNHDA and CDR2 SQIVND (reference sequence). The CDR3 here is CASSKDRRTYGYTF. DNA of the CDR3: TGTGCCAGTAGTAAGGACAGAAGAACCTATGGCTACACCTTC.

This clone was recorded once. The genes are TRBV5-1 and TRBJ1-4; TRBD1 matches at 8 bases. After removal of 4 bases from V and 7 bases from J, the junction contained 6 bases not matched to a gene. The CDR3 has 14 residues. Germline V gives CDR1 SGHRS, CDR2 YFSETQ. The CDR3 protein is CASSPDRAGEKLFF. The CDR3 DNA is TGCGCCAGCAGCCCGGACAGGGCGGGTGAAAAACTGTTTTTT.

The chain carries TRBV3-1 (or the pseudogene TRBV3-2) and TRBJ2-3; D is perhaps TRBD2 (7 bases). V was trimmed by 6 bases and J by 7 bases, leaving 23 bases between them. The CDR3 covers 16 residues. CDR1 LGHDT and CDR2 YNNKEL come from the germline V gene (reference sequence). CDR3 nucleotide sequence: TGTGCCAGCAGTAACGGGGGGCGCGTAGACGAATATACGCAGTATTTT. Translating it yields CASSNGGRVDEYTQYF.